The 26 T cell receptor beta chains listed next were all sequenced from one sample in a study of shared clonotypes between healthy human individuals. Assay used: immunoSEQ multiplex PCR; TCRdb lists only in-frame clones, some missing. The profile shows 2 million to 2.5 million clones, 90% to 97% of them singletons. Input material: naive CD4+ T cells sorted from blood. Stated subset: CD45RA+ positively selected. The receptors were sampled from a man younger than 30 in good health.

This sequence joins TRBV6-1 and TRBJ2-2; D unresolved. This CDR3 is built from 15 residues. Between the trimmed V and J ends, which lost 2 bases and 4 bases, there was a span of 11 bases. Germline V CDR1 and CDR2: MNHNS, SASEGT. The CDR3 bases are TGTGCCAGCAGTGAAATACGGACCATCACCGGGGAGCTGTTTTTT. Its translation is CASSEIRTITGELFF.

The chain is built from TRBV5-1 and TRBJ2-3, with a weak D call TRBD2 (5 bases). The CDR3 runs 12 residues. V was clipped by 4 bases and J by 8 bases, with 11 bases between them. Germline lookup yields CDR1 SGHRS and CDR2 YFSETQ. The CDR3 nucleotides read TGCGCCAGCAGCGAACCAGGAGGTACGCAGTATTTT. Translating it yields CASSEPGGTQYF.

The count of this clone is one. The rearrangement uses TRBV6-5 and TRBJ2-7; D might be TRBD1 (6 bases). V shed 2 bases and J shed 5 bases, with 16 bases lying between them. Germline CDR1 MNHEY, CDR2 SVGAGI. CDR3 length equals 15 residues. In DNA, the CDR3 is TGTGCCAGCAGTTACACCTCAGGGGCCCCCCACGAGCAGTACTTC. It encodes CASSYTSGAPHEQYF.

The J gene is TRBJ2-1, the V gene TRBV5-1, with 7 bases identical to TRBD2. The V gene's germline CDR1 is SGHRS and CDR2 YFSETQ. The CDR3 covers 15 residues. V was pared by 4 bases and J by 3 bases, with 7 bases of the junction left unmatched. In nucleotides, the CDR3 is TGCGCCAGCAGCAAAGGCGGGGGAGGCTACAATGAGCAGTTCTTC. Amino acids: CASSKGGGGYNEQFF.

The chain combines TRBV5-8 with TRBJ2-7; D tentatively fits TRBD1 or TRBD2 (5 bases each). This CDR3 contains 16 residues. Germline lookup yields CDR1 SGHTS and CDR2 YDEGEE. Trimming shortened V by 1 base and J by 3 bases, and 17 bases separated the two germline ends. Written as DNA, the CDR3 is TGTGCCAGCAGCTTGTGGGGCGCTGGGGAGCACTACGAGCAGTACTTC. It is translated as CASSLWGAGEHYEQYF.

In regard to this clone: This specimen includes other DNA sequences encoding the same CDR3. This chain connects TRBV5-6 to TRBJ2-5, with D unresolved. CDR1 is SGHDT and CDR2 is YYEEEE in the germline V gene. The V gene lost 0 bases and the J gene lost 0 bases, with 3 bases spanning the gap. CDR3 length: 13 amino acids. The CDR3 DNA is TGTGCCAGCAGCTTGGGTAACCAAGAGACCCAGTACTTC. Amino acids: CASSLGNQETQYF.

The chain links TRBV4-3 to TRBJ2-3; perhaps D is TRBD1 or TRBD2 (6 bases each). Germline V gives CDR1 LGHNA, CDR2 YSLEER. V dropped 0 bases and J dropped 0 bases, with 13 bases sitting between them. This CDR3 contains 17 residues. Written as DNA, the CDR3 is TGCGCCAGCAGCCAAGATAGGGGGGCACTAAGCACAGATACGCAGTATTTT. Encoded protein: CASSQDRGALSTDTQYF.

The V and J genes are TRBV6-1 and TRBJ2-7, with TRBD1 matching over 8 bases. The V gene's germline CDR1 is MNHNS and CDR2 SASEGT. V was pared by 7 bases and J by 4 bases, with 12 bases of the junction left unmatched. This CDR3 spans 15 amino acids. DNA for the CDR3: TGTGCCAGCATAGAGGGCGCAGGGGGCGCGTACGAGCAGTACTTC. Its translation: CASIEGAGGAYEQYF.

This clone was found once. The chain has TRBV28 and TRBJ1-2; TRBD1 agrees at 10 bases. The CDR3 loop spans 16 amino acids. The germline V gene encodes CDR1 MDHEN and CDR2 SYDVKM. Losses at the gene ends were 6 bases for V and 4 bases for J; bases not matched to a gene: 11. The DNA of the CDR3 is TGTGCCAGCAGACTAGGAGGGACAGGGGAGCTCTATGGCTACACCTTC. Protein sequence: CASRLGGTGELYGYTF.

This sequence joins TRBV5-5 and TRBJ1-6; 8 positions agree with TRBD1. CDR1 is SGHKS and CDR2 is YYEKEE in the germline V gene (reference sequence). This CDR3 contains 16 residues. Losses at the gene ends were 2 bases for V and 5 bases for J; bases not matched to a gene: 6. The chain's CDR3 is CASSFRTGNNNSPLHF. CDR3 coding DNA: TGTGCCAGCAGCTTTAGGACAGGGAACAATAATTCACCCCTCCACTTT.

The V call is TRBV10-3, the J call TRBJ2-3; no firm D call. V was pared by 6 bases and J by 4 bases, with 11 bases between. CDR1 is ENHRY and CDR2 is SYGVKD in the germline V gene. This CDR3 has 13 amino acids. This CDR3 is CAISSSPADTQYF. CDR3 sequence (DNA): TGTGCCATCAGCTCGTCGCCAGCAGATACGCAGTATTTT.

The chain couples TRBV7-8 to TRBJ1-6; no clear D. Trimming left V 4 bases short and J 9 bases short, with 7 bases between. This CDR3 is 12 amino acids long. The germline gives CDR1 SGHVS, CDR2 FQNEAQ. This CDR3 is CASSSGISPLHF. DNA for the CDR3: TGTGCCAGCAGCTCCGGGATTTCACCCCTCCACTTT.

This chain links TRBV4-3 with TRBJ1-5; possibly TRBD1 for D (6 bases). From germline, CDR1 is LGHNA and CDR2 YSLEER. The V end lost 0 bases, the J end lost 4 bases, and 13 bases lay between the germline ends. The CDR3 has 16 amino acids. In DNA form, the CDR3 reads TGCGCCAGCAGCCAAGATGTAATAGGGGGTAATCAGCCCCAGCATTTT. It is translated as CASSQDVIGGNQPQHF.

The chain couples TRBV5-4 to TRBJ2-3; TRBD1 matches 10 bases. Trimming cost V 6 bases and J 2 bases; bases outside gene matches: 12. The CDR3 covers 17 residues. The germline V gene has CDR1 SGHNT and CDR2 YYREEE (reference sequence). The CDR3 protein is CASTKTGTGDPTDTQYF. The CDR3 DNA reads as TGTGCCAGCACAAAAACCGGGACAGGGGATCCCACAGATACGCAGTATTTT.

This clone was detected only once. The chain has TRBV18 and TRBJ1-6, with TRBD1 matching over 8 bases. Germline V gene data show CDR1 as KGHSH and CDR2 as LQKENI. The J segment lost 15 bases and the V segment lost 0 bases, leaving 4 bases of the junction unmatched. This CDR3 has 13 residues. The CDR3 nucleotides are TGTGCCAGCTCACCACCCGGGACAGGTGACCTCCACTTT. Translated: CASSPPGTGDLHF.

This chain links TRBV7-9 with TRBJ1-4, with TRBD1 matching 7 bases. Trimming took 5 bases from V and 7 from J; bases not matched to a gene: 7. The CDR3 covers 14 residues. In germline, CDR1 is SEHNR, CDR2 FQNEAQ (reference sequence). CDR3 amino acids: CASSKGGMGEKLFF. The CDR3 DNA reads TGTGCCAGCAGCAAAGGGGGCATGGGTGAAAAACTGTTTTTT.

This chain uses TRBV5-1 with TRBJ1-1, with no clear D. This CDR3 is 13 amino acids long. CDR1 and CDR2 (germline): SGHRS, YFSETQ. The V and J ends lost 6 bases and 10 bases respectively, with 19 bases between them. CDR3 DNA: TGCGCCAGCAAAGACAACCTGTCTGCCAGAGCTTTCTTT. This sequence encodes CASKDNLSARAFF.

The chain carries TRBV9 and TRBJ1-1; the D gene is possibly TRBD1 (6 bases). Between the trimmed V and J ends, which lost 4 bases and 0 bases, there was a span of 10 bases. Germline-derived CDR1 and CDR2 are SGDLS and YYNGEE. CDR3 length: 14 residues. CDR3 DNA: TGTGCCAGCAGCAAAGGGGGGGTGAACACTGAAGCTTTCTTT. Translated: CASSKGGVNTEAFF.

The CDR3 loop is CACAPGLAGVETQYF. The CDR3, as DNA: TGTGCCTGTGCCCCGGGACTAGCGGGAGTTGAGACCCAGTACTTC. The chain carries TRBV30 and TRBJ2-5, with 14 bases matching TRBD2. Per germline, CDR1 GTSNPN and CDR2 SVGIG (reference sequence). V was clipped by 6 bases and J by 5 bases; unmatched bases: 8. The CDR3 loop spans 15 amino acids.

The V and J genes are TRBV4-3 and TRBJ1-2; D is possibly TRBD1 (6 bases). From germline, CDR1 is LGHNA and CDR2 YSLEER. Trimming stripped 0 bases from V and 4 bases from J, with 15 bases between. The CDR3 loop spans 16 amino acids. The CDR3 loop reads CASSQDKGGASYGYTF. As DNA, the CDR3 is TGCGCCAGCAGCCAAGATAAGGGGGGAGCGAGCTATGGCTACACCTTC.

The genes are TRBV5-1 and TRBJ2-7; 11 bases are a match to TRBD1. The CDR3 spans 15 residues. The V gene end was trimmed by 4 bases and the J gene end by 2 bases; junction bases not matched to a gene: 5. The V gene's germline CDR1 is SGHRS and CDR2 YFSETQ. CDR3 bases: TGCGCCAGCAGCGGACGGGGACAGGGGGCCTACGAGCAGTACTTC. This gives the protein CASSGRGQGAYEQYF.

CDR3 in DNA: TGTGCCATCAGCTTAACCCTGGCGGGAGGGTACAATGAGCAGTTCTTC. This codes for CAISLTLAGGYNEQFF. The gene calls are TRBV10-3 and TRBJ2-1, with 9 bases fitting TRBD2. V shed 6 bases and J 4 bases; nucleotides not matched to a gene: 10. CDR1 is ENHRY and CDR2 is SYGVKD in the germline V gene. This CDR3 has 16 residues.

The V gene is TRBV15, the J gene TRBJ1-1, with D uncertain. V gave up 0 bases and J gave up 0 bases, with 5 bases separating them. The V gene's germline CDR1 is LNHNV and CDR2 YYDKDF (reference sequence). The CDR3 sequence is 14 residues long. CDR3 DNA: TGTGCCACCAGCAGAGATTTCATGAACACTGAAGCTTTCTTT. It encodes CATSRDFMNTEAFF.

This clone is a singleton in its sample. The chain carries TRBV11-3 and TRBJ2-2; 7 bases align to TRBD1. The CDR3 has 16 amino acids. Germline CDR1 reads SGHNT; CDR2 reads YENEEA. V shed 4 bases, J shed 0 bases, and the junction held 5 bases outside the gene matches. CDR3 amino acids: CASSSTGTANTGELFF. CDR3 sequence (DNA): TGTGCCAGCAGCTCTACCGGGACAGCGAACACCGGGGAGCTGTTTTTT.

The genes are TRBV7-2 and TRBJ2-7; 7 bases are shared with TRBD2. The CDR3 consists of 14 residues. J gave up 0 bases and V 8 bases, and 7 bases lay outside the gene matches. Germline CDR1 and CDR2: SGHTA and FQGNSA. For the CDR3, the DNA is TGTGCCAGCGTCCGGGGGGAAAGCTCCTACGAGCAGTACTTC. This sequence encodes CASVRGESSYEQYF.

Written as DNA, the CDR3 is TGCAGCTCTGTATCCGGGGATACGCAGTATTTT. Its translation: CSSVSGDTQYF. This chain uses TRBV29-1 with TRBJ2-3, with D hard to call. The V gene's germline CDR1 is SQVTM and CDR2 ANQGSEA. The CDR3 loop spans 11 amino acids. With 8 bases removed from V and 6 bases from J, the gap between germline ends came to 12 bases.